These 12 T cell receptor beta chains were sequenced from one sample in a study of shared clonotypes between healthy human individuals. Sequenced by immunoSEQ multiplex PCR; TCRdb stores in-frame clones only, minus some. The table lists around 700,000 clones, 73% of them singletons. The sample taken for sequencing was memory CD4+ T cells sorted from blood. Subset: CD45RA-negative fraction. These receptors all come from a woman in her 30s in good health.

V gene TRBV18 combines with J gene TRBJ2-3; 8 bases map to TRBD2. Germline V gives CDR1 KGHSH, CDR2 LQKENI. The ends lost 3 bases at V and 6 bases at J; junction bases unmatched: 8. This CDR3 contains 15 residues. CDR3 residues: CASSPTSGLPDTQYF. In DNA form, the CDR3 reads TGTGCCAGCTCACCTACTAGCGGCCTCCCCGATACGCAGTATTTT.

The chain combines TRBV11-2 with TRBJ2-7; D is perhaps TRBD2 (5 bases). The CDR3 has 13 amino acids. CDR1 and CDR2 (germline): SGHAT, FQNNGV. V lost 5 bases, J lost 7 bases, and 15 bases lay in between. This CDR3 is CASSLGLVWEQYF. For the CDR3, the DNA is TGTGCCAGCAGCCTAGGACTGGTTTGGGAGCAGTACTTC.

This sequence joins TRBV5-1 and TRBJ2-1, with TRBD1 matching over 7 bases. CDR3 length: 15 residues. Per the germline V gene, CDR1 is SGHRS and CDR2 is YFSETQ. J gave up 0 bases and V 4 bases, and 4 bases lay outside the gene matches. CDR3 residues: CASSDRASSYNEQFF. The CDR3 DNA sequence: TGCGCCAGCAGCGACAGGGCCAGCTCCTACAATGAGCAGTTCTTC. Full variable domain (rest looked up from reference TRBV5-1 and TRBJ2-1): KAGVTQTPRYLIKTRGQQVTLSCSPISGHRSVSWYQQTPGQGLQFLFEYFSETQRNKGNFPGRFSGRQFSNSRSEMNVSTLELGDSALYLCASSDRASSYNEQFFGPGTRLTVL.

CDR3 sequence (DNA): TGTGCCACCAGCAGGGGCGGGCGGCCTTCAACCTACGAGCAGTACTTC. Residues: CATSRGGRPSTYEQYF. The rearrangement uses TRBV15 and TRBJ2-7, with a possible D match to TRBD2 (5 bases). The germline V and J ends were trimmed by 3 bases and 2 bases, with 17 bases remaining between them. The germline gives CDR1 LNHNV, CDR2 YYDKDF (reference sequence). The CDR3 spans 16 residues.

The J gene is TRBJ1-2, the V gene TRBV6-1; D is perhaps TRBD1 (5 bases). This CDR3 has 15 residues. The germline V and J ends were trimmed by 0 bases and 2 bases, with 10 bases remaining between them. Per the germline V gene, CDR1 is MNHNS and CDR2 is SASEGT. CDR3 sequence: CASSEAVGRNYGYTF. DNA for the CDR3: TGTGCCAGCAGTGAAGCAGTGGGACGGAACTATGGCTACACCTTC.

This rearrangement joins TRBV5-1 to TRBJ2-1, with 12 bases aligning to TRBD2. The CDR3 has 17 amino acids. Trimming at V came to 4 bases and at J to 2 bases, leaving 7 bases not matched to a gene. Germline CDR1 SGHRS, CDR2 YFSETQ. The CDR3 DNA is TGCGCCAGCAGCCCCGAGACTAGCGGGAGACCCTACAATGAGCAGTTCTTC. Amino acids: CASSPETSGRPYNEQFF.

The CDR3 protein is CASSQLAGNYEQYF. The CDR3 bases are TGTGCCAGCAGTCAACTAGCGGGAAACTACGAGCAGTACTTC. The chain couples TRBV6-5 to TRBJ2-7; TRBD2 aligns across 10 bases. The V and J ends lost 5 bases and 3 bases, in that order; junction bases with no gene match: 4. The germline V gene encodes CDR1 MNHEY and CDR2 SVGAGI. This CDR3 has 14 amino acids.

The chain carries TRBV7-2 and TRBJ2-5; maybe TRBD2 (5 bases). Germline V gene sequence: CDR1 SGHTA, CDR2 FQGNSA. Trimming shortened V by 2 bases and J by 4 bases, and 17 bases separated the two germline ends. The length of the CDR3 is 16 residues. This CDR3 is CASSLTSAGGGETQYF. CDR3 DNA sequence: TGTGCCAGCAGCTTAACTTCTGCTGGAGGTGGAGAGACCCAGTACTTC.

The V gene is TRBV10-3, the J gene TRBJ2-1; TRBD1 agrees at 8 bases. The length of the CDR3 is 16 residues. The germline gives CDR1 ENHRY, CDR2 SYGVKD. The ends lost 4 bases at V and 2 bases at J; junction bases unmatched: 7. The CDR3 sequence is CAISAKQGDPYNEQFF. The CDR3 bases are TGTGCCATCAGTGCTAAACAGGGGGATCCCTACAATGAGCAGTTCTTC.

The V gene is TRBV9, the J gene TRBJ2-1, with TRBD2 matching over 7 bases. The germline gives CDR1 SGDLS, CDR2 YYNGEE. The CDR3 extends over 16 amino acids. The junction had 6 bases not matched to a gene; V was cut back by 3 bases and J by 0 bases. The CDR3 is CASSAAGAISYNEQFF. CDR3 DNA sequence: TGTGCCAGCAGCGCGGCGGGAGCTATCTCCTACAATGAGCAGTTCTTC.

This clone was picked up one time. The chain couples TRBV15 to TRBJ2-1, with D perhaps matching TRBD1 or TRBD2 (5 bases each). The CDR3 totals 14 residues. CDR1 and CDR2 from the germline V gene are LNHNV and YYDKDF (reference sequence). Trimming removed 5 bases at V and 8 bases at J, with 16 bases between. The CDR3 bases are TGTGCCACCAGCCACCGGGACCGCAAGGATGAGCAGTTCTTC. Amino acid sequence: CATSHRDRKDEQFF.

This chain joins TRBV7-6 and TRBJ2-2; perhaps TRBD1 as D (5 bases). CDR3 size: 18 residues. Germline lookup yields CDR1 SGHVS and CDR2 FNYEAQ. The V end was cut by 1 base, the J end by 5 bases, with 20 bases between. The chain's CDR3 is CASSLDSMGPGRTGELFF. The CDR3 DNA sequence: TGTGCCAGCAGCTTAGATAGTATGGGGCCAGGGCGGACCGGGGAGCTGTTTTTT.